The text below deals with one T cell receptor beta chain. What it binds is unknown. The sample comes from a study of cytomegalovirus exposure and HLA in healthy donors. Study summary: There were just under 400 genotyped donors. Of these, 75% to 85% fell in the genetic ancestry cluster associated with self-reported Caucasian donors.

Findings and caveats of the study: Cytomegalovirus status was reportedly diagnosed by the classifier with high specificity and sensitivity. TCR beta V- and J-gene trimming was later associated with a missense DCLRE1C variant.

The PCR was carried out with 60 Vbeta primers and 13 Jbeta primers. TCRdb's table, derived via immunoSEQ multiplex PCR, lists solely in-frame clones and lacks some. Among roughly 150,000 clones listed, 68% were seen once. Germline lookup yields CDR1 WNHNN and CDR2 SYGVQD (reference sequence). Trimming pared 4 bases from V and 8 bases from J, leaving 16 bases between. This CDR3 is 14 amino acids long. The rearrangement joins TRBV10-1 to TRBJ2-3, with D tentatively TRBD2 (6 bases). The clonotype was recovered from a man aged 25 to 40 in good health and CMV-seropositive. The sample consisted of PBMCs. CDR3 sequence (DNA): TGCGCCAGCAGTGCCCAGTCGGGGGTGGGTACGCAGTATTTT. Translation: CASSAQSGVGTQYF.